What follows is one T cell receptor (beta chain) and its context. Cohort 3 donors counted as recovered after two negative PCRs, clearance, or resolved symptoms. The V and J ends lost 4 bases and 6 bases, in that order; junction bases with no gene match: 4. The CDR3 consists of 13 residues. The germline V gene has CDR1 LGHDT and CDR2 YNNKEL (reference sequence). The data stem from a study of blood T cell repertoires in COVID-19. In the original workflow: Using reference gene primer amplification, nucleated cell counts were estimated. The assay was immunoSEQ multiplex PCR, and TCRdb's table has in-frame clones only and misses some. Clonal size and the V and J genes are those of that table, whereas D and trimming came from the DNA. The repertoire consists of approximately 230,000 clones, with almost 85% occurring once and the leading ten covering about 15%.

Specimen: PBMCs or T cells enriched from blood (not recorded which). This clonotype originated in a man aged 35-49 years who had recovered from COVID-19. J is TRBJ1-2 and V is TRBV3-1 (or the pseudogene TRBV3-2); 8 bases fit TRBD1. CDR3 region: CASSRTGRDGYTF. In DNA, the CDR3 is TGTGCCAGCAGCCGGACAGGGAGGGATGGCTACACCTTC.